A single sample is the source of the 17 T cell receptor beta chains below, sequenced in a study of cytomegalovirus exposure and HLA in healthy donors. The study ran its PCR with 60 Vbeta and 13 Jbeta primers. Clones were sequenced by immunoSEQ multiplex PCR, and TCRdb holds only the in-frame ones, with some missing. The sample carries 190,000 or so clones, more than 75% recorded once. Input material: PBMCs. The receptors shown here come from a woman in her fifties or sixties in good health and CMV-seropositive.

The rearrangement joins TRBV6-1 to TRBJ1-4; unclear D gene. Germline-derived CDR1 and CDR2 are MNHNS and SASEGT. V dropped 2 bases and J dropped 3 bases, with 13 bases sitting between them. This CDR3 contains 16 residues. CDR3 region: CASSETGWGSNEKLFF. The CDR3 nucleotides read TGTGCCAGCAGTGAAACGGGGTGGGGATCTAATGAAAAACTGTTTTTT.

The CDR3 sequence: CASSYSRAEKLFF. The DNA for the CDR3 is TGTGCCAGCAGTTACAGCAGGGCCGAAAAACTGTTTTTT. The gene calls are TRBV6-5 and TRBJ1-4, with TRBD1 as a possible D gene (5 bases). Trimming removed 2 bases at V and 8 bases at J, with 9 bases between. Per the germline V gene, CDR1 is MNHEY and CDR2 is SVGAGI. The CDR3 contains 13 residues.

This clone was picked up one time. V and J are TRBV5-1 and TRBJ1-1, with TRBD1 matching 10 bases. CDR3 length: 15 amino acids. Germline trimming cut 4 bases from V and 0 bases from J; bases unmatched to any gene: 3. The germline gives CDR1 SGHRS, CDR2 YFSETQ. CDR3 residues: CASSPGQGLNTEAFF. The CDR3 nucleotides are TGCGCCAGCAGCCCGGGACAGGGGTTGAACACTGAAGCTTTCTTT.

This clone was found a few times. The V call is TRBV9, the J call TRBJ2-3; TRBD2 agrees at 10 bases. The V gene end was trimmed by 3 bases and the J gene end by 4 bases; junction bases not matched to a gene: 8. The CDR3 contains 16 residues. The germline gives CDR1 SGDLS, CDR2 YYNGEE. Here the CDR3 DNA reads TGTGCCAGCAGCGAGCGAGCGGGAGGGCCCCCAGATACGCAGTATTTT. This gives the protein CASSERAGGPPDTQYF.

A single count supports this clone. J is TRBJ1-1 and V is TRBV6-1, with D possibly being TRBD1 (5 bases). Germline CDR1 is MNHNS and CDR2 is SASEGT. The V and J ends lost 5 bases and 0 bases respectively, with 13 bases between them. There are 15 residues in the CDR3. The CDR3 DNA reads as TGTGCCAGCAGTACTGGACAAGGACTGAACACTGAAGCTTTCTTT. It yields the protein CASSTGQGLNTEAFF.

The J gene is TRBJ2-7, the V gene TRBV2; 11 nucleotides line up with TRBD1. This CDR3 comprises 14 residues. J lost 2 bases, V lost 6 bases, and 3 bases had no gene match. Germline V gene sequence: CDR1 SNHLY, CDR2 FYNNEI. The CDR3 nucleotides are TGTGCCAGCAGCGGGACAGGGGGGGCCTACGAGCAGTACTTC. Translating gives CASSGTGGAYEQYF. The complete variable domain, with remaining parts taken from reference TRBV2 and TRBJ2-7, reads EPEVTQTPSHQVTQMGQEVILRCVPISNHLYFYWYRQILGQKVEFLVSFYNNEISEKSEIFDDQFSVERPDGSNFTLKIRSTKLEDSAMYFCASSGTGGAYEQYFGPGTRLTVT.

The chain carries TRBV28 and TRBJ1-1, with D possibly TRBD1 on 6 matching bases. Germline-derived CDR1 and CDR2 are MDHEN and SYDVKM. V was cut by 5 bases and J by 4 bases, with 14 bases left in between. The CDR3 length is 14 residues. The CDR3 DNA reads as TGTGCCAGCAGTGACAGGTCGGGGGGCACTGAAGCTTTCTTT. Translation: CASSDRSGGTEAFF.

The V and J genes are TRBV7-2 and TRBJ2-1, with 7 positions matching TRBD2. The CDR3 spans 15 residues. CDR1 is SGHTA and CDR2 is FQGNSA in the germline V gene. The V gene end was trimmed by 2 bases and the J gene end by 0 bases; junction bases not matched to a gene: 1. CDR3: CASSLWGGSYNEQFF. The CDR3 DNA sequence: TGTGCCAGCAGCTTATGGGGGGGCTCCTACAATGAGCAGTTCTTC.

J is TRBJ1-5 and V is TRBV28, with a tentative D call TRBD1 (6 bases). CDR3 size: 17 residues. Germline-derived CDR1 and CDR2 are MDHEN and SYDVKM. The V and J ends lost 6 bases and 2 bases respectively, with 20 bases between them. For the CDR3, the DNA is TGTGCCAGCAGGACCCTAGGGCAGGGGAAGGGCAATCAGCCCCAGCATTTT. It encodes CASRTLGQGKGNQPQHF. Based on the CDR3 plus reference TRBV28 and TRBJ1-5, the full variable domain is DVKVTQSSRYLVKRTGEKVFLECVQDMDHENMFWYRQDPGLGLRLIYFSYDVKMKEKGDIPEGYSVSREKKERFSLILESASTNQTSMYLCASRTLGQGKGNQPQHFGDGTRLSIL.

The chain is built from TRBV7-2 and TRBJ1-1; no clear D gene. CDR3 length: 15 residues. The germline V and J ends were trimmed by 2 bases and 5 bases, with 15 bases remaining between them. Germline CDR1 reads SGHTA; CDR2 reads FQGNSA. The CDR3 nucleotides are TGTGCCAGCAGCTTACAGGTCCTCAGCGGGACTGAAGCTTTCTTT. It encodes CASSLQVLSGTEAFF.

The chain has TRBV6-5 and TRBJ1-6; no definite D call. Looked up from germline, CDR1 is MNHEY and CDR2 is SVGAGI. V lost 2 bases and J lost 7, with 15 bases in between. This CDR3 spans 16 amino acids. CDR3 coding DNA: TGTGCCAGCAGTTACATGGGCGCGACCCTAAATTCACCCCTCCACTTT. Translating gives CASSYMGATLNSPLHF.

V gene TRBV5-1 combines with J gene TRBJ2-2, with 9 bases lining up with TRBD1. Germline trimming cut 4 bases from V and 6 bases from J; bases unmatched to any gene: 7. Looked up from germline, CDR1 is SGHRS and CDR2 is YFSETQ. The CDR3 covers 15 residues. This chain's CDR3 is CASSPGQGLPGELFF. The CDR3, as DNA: TGCGCCAGCAGCCCCGGACAGGGGTTGCCCGGGGAGCTGTTTTTT.

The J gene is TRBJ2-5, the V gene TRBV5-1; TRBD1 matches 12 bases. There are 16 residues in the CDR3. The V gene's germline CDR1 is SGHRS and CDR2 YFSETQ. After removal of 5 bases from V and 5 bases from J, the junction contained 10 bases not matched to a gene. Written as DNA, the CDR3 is TGCGCCAGCAGGGTCGGGGACAGGGGGCTGGGGGAGACCCAGTACTTC. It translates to CASRVGDRGLGETQYF.

In nucleotides, the CDR3 is TGTGCCTGGAGCACGGGACTAGCGGGAGCAGAGACCCAGTACTTC. Protein: CAWSTGLAGAETQYF. V usage is TRBV30 and J usage is TRBJ2-5; 14 bases map to TRBD2. Trimming cost V 3 bases and J 4 bases; bases outside gene matches: 4. Germline V lookup: CDR1 GTSNPN, CDR2 SVGIG (reference sequence). CDR3 length equals 15 residues.

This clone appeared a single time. The DNA for the CDR3 is TGTGCCAGCAGCCCCCGGACTCTCGGGGCGCAGTATTTT. This encodes CASSPRTLGAQYF. V gene TRBV7-2 combines with J gene TRBJ2-3, with a tentative D call TRBD2 (5 bases). The germline CDR1 and CDR2 sequences are SGHTA and FQGNSA. The CDR3 sequence is 13 residues long. Trimming left V 5 bases short and J 10 bases short, with 16 bases between.

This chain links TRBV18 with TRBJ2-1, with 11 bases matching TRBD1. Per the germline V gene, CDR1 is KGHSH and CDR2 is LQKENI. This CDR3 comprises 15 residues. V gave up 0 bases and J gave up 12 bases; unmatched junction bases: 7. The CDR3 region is CASSPPGTGGSRQFF. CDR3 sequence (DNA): TGTGCCAGCTCACCACCGGGGACAGGGGGATCACGGCAGTTCTTC.

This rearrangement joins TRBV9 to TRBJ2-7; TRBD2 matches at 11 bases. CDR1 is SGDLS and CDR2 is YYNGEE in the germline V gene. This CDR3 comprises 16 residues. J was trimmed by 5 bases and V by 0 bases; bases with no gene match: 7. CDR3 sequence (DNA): TGTGCCAGCAGCGTAGTAACTAGCGGGAGTTTCAACGAGCAGTACTTC. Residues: CASSVVTSGSFNEQYF.